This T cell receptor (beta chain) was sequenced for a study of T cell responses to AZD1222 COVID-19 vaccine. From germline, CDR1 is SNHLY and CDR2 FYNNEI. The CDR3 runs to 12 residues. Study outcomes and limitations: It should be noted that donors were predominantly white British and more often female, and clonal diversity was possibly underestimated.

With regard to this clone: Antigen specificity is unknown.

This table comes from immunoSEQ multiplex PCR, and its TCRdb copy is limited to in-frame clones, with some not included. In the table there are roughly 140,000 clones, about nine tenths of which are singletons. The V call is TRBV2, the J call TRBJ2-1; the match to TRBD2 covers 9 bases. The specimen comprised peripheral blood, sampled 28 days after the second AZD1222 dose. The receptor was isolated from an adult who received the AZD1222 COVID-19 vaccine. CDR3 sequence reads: CETGLAGNEQFF. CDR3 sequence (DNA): TGTGAGACTGGTCTAGCGGGAAATGAGCAGTTCTTC.